This T cell receptor (beta chain) was documented in a study of identical twins. Findings and caveats of the study: Modeled out-of-frame TCR alpha sharing in monozygotic twins fell below observed levels. Conclusions leaned on cross-sectional statistical analysis and did not track the same donors over time.

This clonotype was counted ten times or more. Antigen unknown. TCRdb ran MiXCR on the 5' RACE reads and lists one entry per CDR3 protein. Of about 330,000 distinct CDR3 sequences detected, approximately 13% appear once; the ten largest clones hold approximately 7.6%. This CDR3 is 14 amino acids long. From germline, CDR1 is LGHDT and CDR2 YNNKEL (reference sequence). Trimming stripped 4 bases from V and 7 bases from J, with 14 bases between. Another study also made use of these data, one on yellow fever vaccine responses in identical twins. That study adds: On the reported evidence, twins' vaccine T cell responses seemed partly convergent and partly personalized.

The clonotype originates from a woman under 30 in good health. The J gene is TRBJ2-1, the V gene TRBV3-1, with D perhaps being TRBD1 or TRBD2 (5 bases each). What was sequenced was CD8+ T cells sorted from blood. The DNA for the CDR3 is TGTGCCAGCAGCCCCGAGGGGCCTTTGAATGAGCAGTTCTTC. Amino acids: CASSPEGPLNEQFF.